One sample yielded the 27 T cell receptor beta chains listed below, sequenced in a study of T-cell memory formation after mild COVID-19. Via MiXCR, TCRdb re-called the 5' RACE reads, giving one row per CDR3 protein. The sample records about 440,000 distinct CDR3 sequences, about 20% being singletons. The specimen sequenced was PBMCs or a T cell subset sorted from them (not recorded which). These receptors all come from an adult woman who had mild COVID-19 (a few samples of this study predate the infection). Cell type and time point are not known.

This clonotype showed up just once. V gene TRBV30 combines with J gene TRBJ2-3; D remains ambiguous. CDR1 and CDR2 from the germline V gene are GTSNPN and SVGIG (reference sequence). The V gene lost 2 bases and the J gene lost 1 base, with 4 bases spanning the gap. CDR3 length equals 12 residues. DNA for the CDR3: TGTGCCTGGAGTCGGGGCACAGATACGCAGTATTTT. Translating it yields CAWSRGTDTQYF.

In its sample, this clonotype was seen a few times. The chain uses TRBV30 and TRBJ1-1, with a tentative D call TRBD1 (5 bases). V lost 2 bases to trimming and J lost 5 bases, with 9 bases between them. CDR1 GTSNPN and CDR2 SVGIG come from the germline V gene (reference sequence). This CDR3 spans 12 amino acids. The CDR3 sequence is CAWSRQGTEAFF. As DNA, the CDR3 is TGTGCCTGGAGTAGGCAGGGTACTGAAGCTTTCTTT. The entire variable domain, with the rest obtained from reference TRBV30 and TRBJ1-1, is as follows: SQTIHQWPATLVQPVGSPLSLECTVEGTSNPNLYWYRQAAGRGLQLLFYSVGIGQISSEVPQNLSASRPQDRQFILSSKKLLLSDSGFYLCAWSRQGTEAFFGQGTRLTVV.

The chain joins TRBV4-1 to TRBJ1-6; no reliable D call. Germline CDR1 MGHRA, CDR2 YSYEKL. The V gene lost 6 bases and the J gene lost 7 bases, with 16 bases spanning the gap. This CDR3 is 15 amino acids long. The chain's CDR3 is CASRPVGVGNSPLHF. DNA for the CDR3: TGCGCCAGCAGGCCTGTCGGGGTGGGGAATTCACCCCTCCACTTT.

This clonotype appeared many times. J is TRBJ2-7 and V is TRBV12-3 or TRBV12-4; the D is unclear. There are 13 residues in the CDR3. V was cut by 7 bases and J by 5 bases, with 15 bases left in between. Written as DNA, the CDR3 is TGTGCCAGCACCCTTTCCACACTGAACGAGCAGTACTTC. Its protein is CASTLSTLNEQYF.

DNA of the CDR3: TGTGCCAGCTCACCAGGGAGCGGGACCTACGAGCAGTACTTC. It specifies CASSPGSGTYEQYF. The rearrangement joins TRBV18 to TRBJ2-7, with 7 positions matching TRBD2. Trimming cost V 2 bases and J 2 bases; bases outside gene matches: 3. The CDR3 runs to 14 residues. Germline lookup yields CDR1 KGHSH and CDR2 LQKENI. The full variable domain, rest sourced from reference TRBV18 and TRBJ2-7, is NAGVMQNPRHLVRRRGQEARLRCSPMKGHSHVYWYRQLPEEGLKFMVYLQKENIIDESGMPKERFSAEFPKEGPSILRIQQVVRGDSAAYFCASSPGSGTYEQYFGPGTRLTVT.

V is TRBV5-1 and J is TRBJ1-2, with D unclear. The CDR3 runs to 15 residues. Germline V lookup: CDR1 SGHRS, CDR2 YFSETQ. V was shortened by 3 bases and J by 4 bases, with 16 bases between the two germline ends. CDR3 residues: CASSYDGQTLYGYTF. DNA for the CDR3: TGCGCCAGCAGCTATGATGGCCAGACCCTCTATGGCTACACCTTC.

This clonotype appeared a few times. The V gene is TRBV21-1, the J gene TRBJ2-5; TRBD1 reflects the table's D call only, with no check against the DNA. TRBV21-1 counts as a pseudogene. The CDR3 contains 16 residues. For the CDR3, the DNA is TGTGCCAGCAGCCTCCGACAGGGGTTATCCCAAGAGACCCAGTACTTC. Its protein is CASSLRQGLSQETQYF.

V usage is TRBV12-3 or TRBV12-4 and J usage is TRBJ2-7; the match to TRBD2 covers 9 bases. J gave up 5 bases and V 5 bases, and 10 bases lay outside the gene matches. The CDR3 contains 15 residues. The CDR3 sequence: CASSQRSSGADEQYF. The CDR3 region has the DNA TGTGCCAGCAGTCAGAGGTCTAGCGGGGCGGACGAGCAGTACTTC.

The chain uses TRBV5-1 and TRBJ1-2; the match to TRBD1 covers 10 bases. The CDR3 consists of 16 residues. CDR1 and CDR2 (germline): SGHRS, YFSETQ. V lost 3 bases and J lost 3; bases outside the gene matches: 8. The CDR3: CASSSKPGQGYYGYTF. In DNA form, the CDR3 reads TGCGCCAGCAGCTCGAAGCCGGGACAGGGGTACTATGGCTACACCTTC.

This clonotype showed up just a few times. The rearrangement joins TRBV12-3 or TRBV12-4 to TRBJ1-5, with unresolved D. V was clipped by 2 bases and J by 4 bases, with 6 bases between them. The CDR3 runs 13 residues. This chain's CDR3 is CASSLRQNQPQHF. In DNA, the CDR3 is TGTGCCAGCAGTTTACGGCAAAATCAGCCCCAGCATTTT.

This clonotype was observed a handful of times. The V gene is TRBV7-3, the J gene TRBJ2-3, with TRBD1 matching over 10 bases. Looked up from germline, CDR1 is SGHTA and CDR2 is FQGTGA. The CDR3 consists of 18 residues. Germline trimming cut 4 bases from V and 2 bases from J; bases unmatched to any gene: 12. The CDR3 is CASSSRVPGQGNTDTQYF. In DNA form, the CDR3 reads TGTGCCAGCAGCTCCAGAGTACCGGGACAGGGGAACACAGATACGCAGTATTTT.

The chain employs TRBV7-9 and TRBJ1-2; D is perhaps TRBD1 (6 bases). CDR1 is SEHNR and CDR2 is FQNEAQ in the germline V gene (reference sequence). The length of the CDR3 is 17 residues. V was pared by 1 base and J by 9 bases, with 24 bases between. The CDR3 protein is CASSLVGGQGPGKSYTF. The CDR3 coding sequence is TGTGCCAGCAGCTTAGTTGGGGGGCAGGGCCCCGGAAAGAGCTACACCTTC. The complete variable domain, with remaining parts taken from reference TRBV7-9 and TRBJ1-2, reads DTGVSQNPRHKITKRGQNVTFRCDPISEHNRLYWYRQTLGQGPEFLTYFQNEAQLEKSRLLSDRFSAERPKGSFSTLEIQRTEQGDSAMYLCASSLVGGQGPGKSYTFGSGTRLTVV.

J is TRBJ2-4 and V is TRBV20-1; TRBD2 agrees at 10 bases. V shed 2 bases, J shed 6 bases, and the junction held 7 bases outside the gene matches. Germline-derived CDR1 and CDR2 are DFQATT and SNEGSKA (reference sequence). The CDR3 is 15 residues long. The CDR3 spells CSARPLAGRGNIQYF. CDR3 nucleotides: TGCAGTGCTAGACCACTAGCGGGGAGGGGAAACATTCAGTACTTC.

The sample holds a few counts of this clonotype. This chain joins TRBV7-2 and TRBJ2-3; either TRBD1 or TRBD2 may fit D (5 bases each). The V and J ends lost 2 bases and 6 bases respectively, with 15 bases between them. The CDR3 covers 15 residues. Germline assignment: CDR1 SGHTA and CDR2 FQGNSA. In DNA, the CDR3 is TGTGCCAGCAGCTTATATGGGACCCCTCCGGATACGCAGTATTTT. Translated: CASSLYGTPPDTQYF.

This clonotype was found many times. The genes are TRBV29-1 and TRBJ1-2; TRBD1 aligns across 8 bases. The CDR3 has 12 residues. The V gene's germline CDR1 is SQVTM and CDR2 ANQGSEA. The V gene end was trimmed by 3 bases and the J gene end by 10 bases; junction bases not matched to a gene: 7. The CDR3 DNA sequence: TGCAGCGTTGACAGGGGGCAGAACTCCTACACCTTC. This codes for CSVDRGQNSYTF.

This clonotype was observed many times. The CDR3 loop is CASSPGQGPYEQYF. The CDR3 DNA reads as TGTGCCAGCAGCCCCGGACAGGGCCCCTACGAGCAGTACTTC. V usage is TRBV19 and J usage is TRBJ2-7; the match to TRBD1 covers 8 bases. Germline V gives CDR1 LNHDA, CDR2 SQIVND (reference sequence). Trimming cost V 9 bases and J 2 bases; bases outside gene matches: 9. The CDR3 consists of 14 residues.

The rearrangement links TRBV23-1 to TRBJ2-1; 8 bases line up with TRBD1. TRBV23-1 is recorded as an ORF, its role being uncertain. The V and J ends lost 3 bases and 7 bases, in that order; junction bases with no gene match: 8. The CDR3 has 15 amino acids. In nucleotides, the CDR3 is TGCGCCAGCAGTCACGGGGCCCGACAGGGGAATGAGCAGTTCTTC. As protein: CASSHGARQGNEQFF.

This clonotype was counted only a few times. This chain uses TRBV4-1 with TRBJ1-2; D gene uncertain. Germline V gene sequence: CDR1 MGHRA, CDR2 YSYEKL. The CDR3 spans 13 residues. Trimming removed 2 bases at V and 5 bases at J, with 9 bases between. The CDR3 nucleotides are TGCGCCAGCAGCCAATCGGAGTCATATGGCTACACCTTC. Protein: CASSQSESYGYTF.

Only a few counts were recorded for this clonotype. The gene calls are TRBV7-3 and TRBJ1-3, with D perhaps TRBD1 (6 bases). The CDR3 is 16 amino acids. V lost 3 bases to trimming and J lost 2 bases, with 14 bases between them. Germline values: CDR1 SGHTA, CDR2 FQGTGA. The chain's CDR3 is CASSLCTGWTGNTIYF. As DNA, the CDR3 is TGTGCCAGCAGCTTGTGTACAGGGTGGACTGGAAACACCATATATTTT.

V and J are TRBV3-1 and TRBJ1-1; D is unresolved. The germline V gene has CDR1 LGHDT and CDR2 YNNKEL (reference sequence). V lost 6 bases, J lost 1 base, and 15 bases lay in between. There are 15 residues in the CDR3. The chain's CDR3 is CASRRSHETNTEAFF. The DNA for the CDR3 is TGTGCCAGCAGAAGGTCCCATGAAACGAACACTGAAGCTTTCTTT.

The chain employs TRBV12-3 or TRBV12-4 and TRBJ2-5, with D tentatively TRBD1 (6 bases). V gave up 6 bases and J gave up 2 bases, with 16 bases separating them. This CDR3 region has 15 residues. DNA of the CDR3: TGTGCCAGCAGCCATTCGACAGGCGGTCAAGAGACCCAGTACTTC. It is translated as CASSHSTGGQETQYF.

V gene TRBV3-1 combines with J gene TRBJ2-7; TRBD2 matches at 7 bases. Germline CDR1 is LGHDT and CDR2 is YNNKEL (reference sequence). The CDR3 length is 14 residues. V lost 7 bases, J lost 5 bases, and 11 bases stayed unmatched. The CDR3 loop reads CASTPGEGRDEQYF. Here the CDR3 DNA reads TGTGCCAGCACCCCGGGGGAGGGCCGCGACGAGCAGTACTTC.

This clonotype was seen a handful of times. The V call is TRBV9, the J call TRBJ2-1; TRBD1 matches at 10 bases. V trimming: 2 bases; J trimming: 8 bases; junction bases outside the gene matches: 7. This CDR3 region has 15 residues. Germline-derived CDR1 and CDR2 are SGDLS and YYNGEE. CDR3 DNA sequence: TGTGCCAGCAGCGTGGGGACAGGGGAATACTATGAGCAGTTCTTC. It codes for CASSVGTGEYYEQFF.

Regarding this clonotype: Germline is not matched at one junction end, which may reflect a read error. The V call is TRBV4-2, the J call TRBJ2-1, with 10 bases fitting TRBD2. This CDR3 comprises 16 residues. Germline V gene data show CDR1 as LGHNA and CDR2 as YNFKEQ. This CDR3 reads CASSLSTSGVYNKQFF. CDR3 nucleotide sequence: TGTGCCAGCAGTCTCTCTACTAGCGGGGTCTACAATAAGCAGTTCTTC.

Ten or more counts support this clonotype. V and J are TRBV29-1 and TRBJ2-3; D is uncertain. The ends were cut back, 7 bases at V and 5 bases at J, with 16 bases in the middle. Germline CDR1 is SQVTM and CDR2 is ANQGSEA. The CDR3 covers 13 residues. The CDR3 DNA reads TGCAGCGCCCGTACACGATCAGGAGATACGCAGTATTTT. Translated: CSARTRSGDTQYF.

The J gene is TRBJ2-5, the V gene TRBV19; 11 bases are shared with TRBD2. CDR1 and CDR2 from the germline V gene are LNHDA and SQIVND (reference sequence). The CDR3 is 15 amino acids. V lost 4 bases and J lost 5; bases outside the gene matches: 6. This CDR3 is CASSNLAGGRETQYF. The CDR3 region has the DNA TGTGCCAGTAGTAACCTAGCGGGGGGACGGGAGACCCAGTACTTC.

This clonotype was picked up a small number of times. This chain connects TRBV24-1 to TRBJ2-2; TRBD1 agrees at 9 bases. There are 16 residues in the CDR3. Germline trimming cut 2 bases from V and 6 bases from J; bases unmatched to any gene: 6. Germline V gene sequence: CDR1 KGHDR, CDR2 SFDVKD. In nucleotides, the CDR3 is TGTGCCACCAGTGATTACCGGGACAGGGTTTCCGGGGAGCTGTTTTTT. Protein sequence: CATSDYRDRVSGELFF.